These 11 T cell receptor beta chains were all obtained from the same sample, sequenced in a study of shared clonotypes between healthy human individuals. The repertoire was sequenced with immunoSEQ multiplex PCR; TCRdb's copy has only in-frame clones and lacks some. The sample consists of roughly 2 million clones, approximately 95% of them appearing once. Material: naive CD4+ T cells sorted from blood. Subset reported: CD45RA+ positively selected. The receptors shown here come from a man aged 18 to 30 in good health.

The chain joins TRBV9 to TRBJ1-5; possible D gene TRBD1, 6 bases. The CDR3 covers 15 residues. V was pared by 0 bases and J by 3 bases, with 10 bases between. Per the germline V gene, CDR1 is SGDLS and CDR2 is YYNGEE. The CDR3 reads CASSVEGGANQPQHF. DNA for the CDR3: TGTGCCAGCAGCGTAGAAGGGGGGGCCAATCAGCCCCAGCATTTT.

V is TRBV5-1 and J is TRBJ1-4; D perhaps matches TRBD1 (5 bases). The germline V and J ends were trimmed by 0 bases and 4 bases, with 13 bases remaining between them. CDR1 and CDR2 (germline): SGHRS, YFSETQ. The CDR3 contains 16 residues. CDR3 in amino acids: CASSLAVGAINEKLFF. CDR3 nucleotide sequence: TGCGCCAGCAGCTTGGCCGTCGGGGCGATTAATGAAAAACTGTTTTTT.

CDR3 nucleotide sequence: TGTGCCAGCAGCGTTCGGGACAGGGAAGGGTCACCCCTCCACTTT. Amino acids: CASSVRDREGSPLHF. The chain uses TRBV9 and TRBJ1-6, with 9 nucleotides matching TRBD1. Germline V lookup: CDR1 SGDLS, CDR2 YYNGEE. J lost 10 bases, V lost 2 bases, and 7 bases had no gene match. The CDR3 has 15 amino acids.

This clone has just one count. The chain is built from TRBV28 and TRBJ1-5; D perhaps matches TRBD1 (6 bases). V was pared by 6 bases and J by 0 bases, with 12 bases between. The CDR3 sequence is 15 residues long. The germline V gene encodes CDR1 MDHEN and CDR2 SYDVKM. CDR3 protein: CASRGGTNSNQPQHF. CDR3 DNA sequence: TGTGCCAGCAGGGGGGGCACAAATAGCAATCAGCCCCAGCATTTT.

The rearrangement joins TRBV6-1 to TRBJ1-5; TRBD1 matches at 10 bases. The CDR3 loop spans 16 amino acids. Losses at the gene ends were 3 bases for V and 4 bases for J; bases not matched to a gene: 6. Germline CDR1 MNHNS, CDR2 SASEGT. This CDR3 reads CASSELGQGFNQPQHF. The DNA for the CDR3 is TGTGCCAGCAGTGAGTTGGGACAGGGGTTTAATCAGCCCCAGCATTTT.

The chain joins TRBV11-2 to TRBJ1-5; D is ambiguous. CDR1 and CDR2 (germline): SGHAT, FQNNGV. CDR3 length equals 15 residues. The ends were cut back, 1 base at V and 1 base at J, with 8 bases in the middle. CDR3 DNA: TGTGCCAGCAGCTTAGGCAGTTGGAGCAATCAGCCCCAGCATTTT. Translating it yields CASSLGSWSNQPQHF. The full variable domain, in which reference TRBV11-2 and TRBJ1-5 provide the parts outside the CDR3, is EAGVAQSPRYKIIEKRQSVAFWCNPISGHATLYWYQQILGQGPKLLIQFQNNGVVDDSQLPKDRFSAERLKGVDSTLKIQPAKLEDSAVYLCASSLGSWSNQPQHFGDGTRLSIL.

The V and J genes are TRBV5-1 and TRBJ2-3; the D gene is possibly TRBD2 (6 bases). Germline-derived CDR1 and CDR2 are SGHRS and YFSETQ. Trimming took 0 bases from V and 2 from J, leaving 13 bases between them. The CDR3 is 16 amino acids. The CDR3 nucleotides are TGCGCCAGCAGCTTGGAACGGAGGGCTTACACAGATACGCAGTATTTT. Translated, it gives CASSLERRAYTDTQYF.

Comments on this clone: Within the sample, other DNA sequences also encode this same CDR3. The chain combines TRBV5-1 with TRBJ2-7; D is perhaps TRBD2 (6 bases). This CDR3 has 14 amino acids. Per germline, CDR1 SGHRS and CDR2 YFSETQ. V was pared by 0 bases and J by 4 bases, with 11 bases between. The CDR3 spells CASSLAGVGYEQYF. For the CDR3, the DNA is TGCGCCAGCAGCTTGGCGGGGGTAGGGTACGAGCAGTACTTC.

The chain recombines TRBV5-1 with TRBJ2-5, with a tentative D call TRBD1 (6 bases). Germline V CDR1 and CDR2: SGHRS, YFSETQ. The CDR3 length is 13 residues. V lost 3 bases and J 5 bases, leaving 11 bases between the germline ends. This CDR3 reads CASSSRGTETQYF. CDR3 nucleotide sequence: TGCGCCAGCAGCTCAAGGGGGACGGAGACCCAGTACTTC.

V usage is TRBV30 and J usage is TRBJ2-3, with 12 bases lining up with TRBD2. This CDR3 region has 15 residues. CDR1 GTSNPN and CDR2 SVGIG come from the germline V gene (reference sequence). V shed 8 bases and J 2 bases; nucleotides not matched to a gene: 8. In DNA form, the CDR3 reads TGTGCCGGCGGGCTAGCGGGGGGGCACACAGATACGCAGTATTTT. Translation gives CAGGLAGGHTDTQYF.

In the case of this clone: A junction boundary mismatches the germline segment, possibly from a read error. V usage is TRBV2 and J usage is TRBJ2-7; D is unresolved. CDR3 size: 12 residues. CDR1 and CDR2 from the germline V gene are SNHLY and FYNNEI. CDR3 amino acids: CVSTKGTYEQYF. CDR3 coding DNA: TGTGTCAGCACGAAGGGCACCTACGAGCAGTACTTC. Full variable domain (rest looked up from reference TRBV2 and TRBJ2-7): EPEVTQTPSHQVTQMGQEVILRCVPISNHLYFYWYRQILGQKVEFLVSFYNNEISEKSEIFDDQFSVERPDGSNFTLKIRSTKLEDSAMYFCVSTKGTYEQYFGPGTRLTVT.